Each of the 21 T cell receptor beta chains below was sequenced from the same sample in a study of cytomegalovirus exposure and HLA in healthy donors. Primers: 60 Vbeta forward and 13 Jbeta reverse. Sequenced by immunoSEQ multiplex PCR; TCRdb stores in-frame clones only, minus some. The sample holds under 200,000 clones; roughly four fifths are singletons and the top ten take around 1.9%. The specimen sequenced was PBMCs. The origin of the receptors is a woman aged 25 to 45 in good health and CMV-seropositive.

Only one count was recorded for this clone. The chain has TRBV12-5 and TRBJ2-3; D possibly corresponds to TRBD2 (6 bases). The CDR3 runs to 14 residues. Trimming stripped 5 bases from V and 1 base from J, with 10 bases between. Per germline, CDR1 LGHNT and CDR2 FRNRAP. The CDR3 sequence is CASGPGTRTDTQYF. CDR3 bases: TGTGCTAGTGGTCCCGGGACTCGCACAGATACGCAGTATTTT.

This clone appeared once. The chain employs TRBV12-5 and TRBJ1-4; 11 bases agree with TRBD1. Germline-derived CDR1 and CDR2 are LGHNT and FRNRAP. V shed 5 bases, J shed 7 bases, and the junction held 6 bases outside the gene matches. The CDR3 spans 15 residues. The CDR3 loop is CASGVTGTGGEKLFF. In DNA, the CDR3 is TGTGCTAGTGGTGTGACCGGGACAGGGGGTGAAAAACTGTTTTTT. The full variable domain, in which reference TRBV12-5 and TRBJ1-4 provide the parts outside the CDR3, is DARVTQTPRHKVTEMGQEVTMRCQPILGHNTVFWYRQTMMQGLELLAYFRNRAPLDDSGMPKDRFSAEMPDATLATLKIQPSEPRDSAVYFCASGVTGTGGEKLFFGSGTQLSVL.

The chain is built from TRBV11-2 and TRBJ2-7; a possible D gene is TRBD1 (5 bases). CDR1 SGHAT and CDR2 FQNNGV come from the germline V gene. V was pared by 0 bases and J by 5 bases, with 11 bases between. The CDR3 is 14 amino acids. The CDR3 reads CASSLELGPHEQYF. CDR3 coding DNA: TGTGCCAGCAGCTTAGAATTGGGGCCTCACGAGCAGTACTTC.

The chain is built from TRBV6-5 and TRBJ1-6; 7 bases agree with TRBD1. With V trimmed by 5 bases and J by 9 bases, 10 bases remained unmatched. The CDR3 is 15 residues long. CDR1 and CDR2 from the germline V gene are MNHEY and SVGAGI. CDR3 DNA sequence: TGTGCCAGCAGTCGGGAGGGGGCGCCTTTTTCACCCCTCCACTTT. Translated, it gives CASSREGAPFSPLHF.

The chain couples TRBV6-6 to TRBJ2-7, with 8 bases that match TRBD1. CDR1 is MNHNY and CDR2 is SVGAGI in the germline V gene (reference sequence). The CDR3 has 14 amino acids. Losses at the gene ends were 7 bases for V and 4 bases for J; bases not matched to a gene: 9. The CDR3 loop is CASMLGTGLYEQYF. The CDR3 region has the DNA TGTGCCAGCATGTTGGGGACAGGACTATACGAGCAGTACTTC.

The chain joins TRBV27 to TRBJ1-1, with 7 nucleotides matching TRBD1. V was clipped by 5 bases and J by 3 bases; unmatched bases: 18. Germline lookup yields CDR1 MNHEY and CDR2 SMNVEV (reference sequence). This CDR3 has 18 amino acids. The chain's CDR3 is CASSPLLSEGAWYTEAFF. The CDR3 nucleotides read TGTGCCAGCAGTCCCCTCCTAAGTGAGGGGGCATGGTACACTGAAGCTTTCTTT.

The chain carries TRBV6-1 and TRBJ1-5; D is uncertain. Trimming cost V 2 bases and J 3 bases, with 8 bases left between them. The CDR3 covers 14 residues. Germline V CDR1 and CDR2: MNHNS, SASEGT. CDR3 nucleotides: TGTGCCAGCAGTGAACGGGAGATCAATCAGCCCCAGCATTTT. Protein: CASSEREINQPQHF.

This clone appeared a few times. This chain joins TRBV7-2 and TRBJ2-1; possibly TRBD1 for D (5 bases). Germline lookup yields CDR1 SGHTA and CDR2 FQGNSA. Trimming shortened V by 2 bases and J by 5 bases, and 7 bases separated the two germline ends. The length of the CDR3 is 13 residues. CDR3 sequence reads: CASSLSRDNEQFF. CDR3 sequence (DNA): TGTGCCAGCAGCTTATCCAGGGACAATGAGCAGTTCTTC.

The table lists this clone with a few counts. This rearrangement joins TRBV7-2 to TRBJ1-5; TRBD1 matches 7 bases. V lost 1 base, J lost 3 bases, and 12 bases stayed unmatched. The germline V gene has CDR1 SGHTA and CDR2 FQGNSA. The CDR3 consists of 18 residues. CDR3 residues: CASSLDSRTGVLNQPQHF. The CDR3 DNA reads TGTGCCAGCAGCTTAGATTCGAGGACAGGTGTACTCAATCAGCCCCAGCATTTT. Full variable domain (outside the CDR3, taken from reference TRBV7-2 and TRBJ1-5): GAGVSQSPSNKVTEKGKDVELRCDPISGHTALYWYRQSLGQGLEFLIYFQGNSAPDKSGLPSDRFSAERTGGSVSTLTIQRTQQEDSAVYLCASSLDSRTGVLNQPQHFGDGTRLSIL.

The CDR3 region has the DNA TGTGCCAGTAGTATGACTAGCGGGGCGACCGGGGAGCTGTTTTTT. Encoded protein: CASSMTSGATGELFF. The J gene is TRBJ2-2, the V gene TRBV19, with 11 bases aligning to TRBD2. The V gene end was trimmed by 3 bases and the J gene end by 5 bases; junction bases not matched to a gene: 2. The CDR3 runs 15 residues. The germline V gene encodes CDR1 LNHDA and CDR2 SQIVND (reference sequence).

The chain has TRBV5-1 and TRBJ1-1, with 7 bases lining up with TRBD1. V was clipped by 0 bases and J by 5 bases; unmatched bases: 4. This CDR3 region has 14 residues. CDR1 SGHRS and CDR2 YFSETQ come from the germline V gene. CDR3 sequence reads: CASSLADRETEAFF. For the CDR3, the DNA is TGCGCCAGCAGCTTGGCAGACAGGGAAACTGAAGCTTTCTTT.

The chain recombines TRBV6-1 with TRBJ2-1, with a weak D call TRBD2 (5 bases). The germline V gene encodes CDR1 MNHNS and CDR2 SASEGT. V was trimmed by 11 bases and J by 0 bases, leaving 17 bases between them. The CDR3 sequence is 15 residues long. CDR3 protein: CALRERLSSYNEQFF. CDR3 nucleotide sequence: TGTGCCCTCAGAGAGCGGCTGAGCTCCTACAATGAGCAGTTCTTC.

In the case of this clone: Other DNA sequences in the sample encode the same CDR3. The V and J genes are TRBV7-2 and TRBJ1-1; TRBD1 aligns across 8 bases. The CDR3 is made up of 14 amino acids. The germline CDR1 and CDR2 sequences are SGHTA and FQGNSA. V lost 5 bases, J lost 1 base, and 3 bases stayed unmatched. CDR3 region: CASSPGQGNTEAFF. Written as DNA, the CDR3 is TGTGCCAGCAGCCCAGGACAGGGGAACACTGAAGCTTTCTTT.

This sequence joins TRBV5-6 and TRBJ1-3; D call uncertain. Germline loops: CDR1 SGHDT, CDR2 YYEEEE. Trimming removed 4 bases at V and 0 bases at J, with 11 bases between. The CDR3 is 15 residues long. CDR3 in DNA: TGTGCCAGCAGCCCAGGACTGTCCTCTGGAAACACCATATATTTT. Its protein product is CASSPGLSSGNTIYF.

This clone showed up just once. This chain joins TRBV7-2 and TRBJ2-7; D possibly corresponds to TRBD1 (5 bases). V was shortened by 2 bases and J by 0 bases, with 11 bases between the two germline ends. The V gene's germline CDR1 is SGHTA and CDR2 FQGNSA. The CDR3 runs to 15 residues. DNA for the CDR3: TGTGCCAGCAGCTTACAAAACAGGTACTCCTACGAGCAGTACTTC. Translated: CASSLQNRYSYEQYF.

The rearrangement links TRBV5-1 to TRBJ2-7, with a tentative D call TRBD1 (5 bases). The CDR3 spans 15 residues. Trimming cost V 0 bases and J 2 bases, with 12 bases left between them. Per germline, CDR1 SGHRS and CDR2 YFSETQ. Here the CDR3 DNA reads TGCGCCAGCAGCTTGGGGGGCGTTGGTACCTACGAGCAGTACTTC. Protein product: CASSLGGVGTYEQYF. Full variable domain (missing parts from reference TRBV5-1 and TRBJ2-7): KAGVTQTPRYLIKTRGQQVTLSCSPISGHRSVSWYQQTPGQGLQFLFEYFSETQRNKGNFPGRFSGRQFSNSRSEMNVSTLELGDSALYLCASSLGGVGTYEQYFGPGTRLTVT.

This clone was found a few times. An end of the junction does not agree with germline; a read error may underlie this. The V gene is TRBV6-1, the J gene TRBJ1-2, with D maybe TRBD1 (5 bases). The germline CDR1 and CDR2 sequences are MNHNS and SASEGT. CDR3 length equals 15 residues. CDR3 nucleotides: TGTGCCAGCAGGGAAGGTGGGGCGAGTTCCTATGGCTACACCTTC. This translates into CASREGGASSYGYTF.

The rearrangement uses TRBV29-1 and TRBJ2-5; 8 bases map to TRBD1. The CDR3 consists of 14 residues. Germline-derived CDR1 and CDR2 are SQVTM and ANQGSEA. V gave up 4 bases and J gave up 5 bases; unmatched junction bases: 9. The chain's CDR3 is CSVAGGVRWETQYF. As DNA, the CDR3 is TGCAGCGTTGCAGGGGGCGTGAGATGGGAGACCCAGTACTTC.

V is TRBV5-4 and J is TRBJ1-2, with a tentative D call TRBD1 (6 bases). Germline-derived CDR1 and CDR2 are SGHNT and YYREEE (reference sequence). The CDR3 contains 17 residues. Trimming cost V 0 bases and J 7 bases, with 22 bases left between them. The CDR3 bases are TGTGCCAGCAGCTTGGCGGGGGGCCCCCGGCCAGTGAGTGGCTACACCTTC. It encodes CASSLAGGPRPVSGYTF. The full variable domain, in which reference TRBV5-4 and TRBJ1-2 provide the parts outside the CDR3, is ETGVTQSPTHLIKTRGQQVTLRCSSQSGHNTVSWYQQALGQGPQFIFQYYREEENGRGNFPPRFSGLQFPNYSSELNVNALELDDSALYLCASSLAGGPRPVSGYTFGSGTRLTVV.

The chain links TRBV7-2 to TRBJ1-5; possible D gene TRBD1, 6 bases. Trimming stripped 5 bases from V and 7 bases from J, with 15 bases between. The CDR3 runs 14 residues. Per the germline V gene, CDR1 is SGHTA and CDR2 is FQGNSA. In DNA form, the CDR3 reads TGTGCCAGCAGCCCGGACAGCGCCAGCCAGCCCCAGCATTTT. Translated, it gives CASSPDSASQPQHF.

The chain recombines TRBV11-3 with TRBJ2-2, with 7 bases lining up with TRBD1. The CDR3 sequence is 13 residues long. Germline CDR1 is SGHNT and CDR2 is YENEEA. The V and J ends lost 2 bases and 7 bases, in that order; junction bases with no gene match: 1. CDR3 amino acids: CASSLQGDGELFF. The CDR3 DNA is TGTGCCAGCAGCTTACAGGGGGACGGGGAGCTGTTTTTT.